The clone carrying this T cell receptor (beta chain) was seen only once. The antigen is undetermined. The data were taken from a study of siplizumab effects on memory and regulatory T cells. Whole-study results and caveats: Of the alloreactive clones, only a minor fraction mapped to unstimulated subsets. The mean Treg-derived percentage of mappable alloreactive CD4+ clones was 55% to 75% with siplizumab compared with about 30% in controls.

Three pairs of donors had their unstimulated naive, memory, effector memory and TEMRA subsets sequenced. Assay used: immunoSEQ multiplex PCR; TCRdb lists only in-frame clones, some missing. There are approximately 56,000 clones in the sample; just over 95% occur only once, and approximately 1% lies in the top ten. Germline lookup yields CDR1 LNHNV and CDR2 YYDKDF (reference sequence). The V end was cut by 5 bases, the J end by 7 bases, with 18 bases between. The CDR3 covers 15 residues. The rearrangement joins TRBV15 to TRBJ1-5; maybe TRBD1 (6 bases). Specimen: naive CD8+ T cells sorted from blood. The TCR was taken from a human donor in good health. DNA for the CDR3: TGTGCCACCAGCCTCAGTCTCACAGGGTACCAGCCCCAGCATTTT. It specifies CATSLSLTGYQPQHF.